This TCR beta chain was captured by sequencing in a study of cytomegalovirus exposure and HLA in healthy donors. Primers included in the PCR were 60 Vbeta and 13 Jbeta primers. Clones were sequenced by immunoSEQ multiplex PCR, and TCRdb holds only the in-frame ones, with some missing. The sample includes 99,000 or so clones, around 15% of them seen just once. This CDR3 has 15 amino acids. Germline V lookup: CDR1 MDHEN, CDR2 SYDVKM. The V end was cut by 5 bases, the J end by 6 bases, with 17 bases between. The chain employs TRBV28 and TRBJ2-1; TRBD2 is a possible D gene (6 bases). The receptor was derived from a female donor in good health and CMV-seronegative. Sample: PBMCs. CDR3 amino acids: CASSLREKEVNEQFF. DNA for the CDR3: TGTGCCAGCAGTCTTCGGGAGAAGGAGGTCAATGAGCAGTTCTTC.